This entry features one T cell receptor beta chain sequence. This entry is derived from a study of blood T cell repertoires in COVID-19. Study-wide background: Sources were T cells, B-cell-depleted T cells, or PBMCs; the material itself was cDNA or gDNA.

This CDR3 is built from 15 residues. V lost 5 bases, J lost 6 bases, and 17 bases lay in between. In germline, CDR1 is SEHNR, CDR2 FQNEAQ (reference sequence). Here immunoSEQ multiplex PCR was the method, and the copy in TCRdb shows in-frame clones only, minus some. The sample shows about 130,000 clones, around 89% of them seen only once. This receptor was taken from a man aged 60 to 75 with COVID-19, enrolled during active disease. The J gene is TRBJ2-1, the V gene TRBV7-9; D is possibly TRBD2 (5 bases). Sequencing input: peripheral blood. The CDR3 bases are TGTGCCAGCAGCCCGCGGTTCGACGGGGTCAATGAGCAGTTCTTC. This codes for CASSPRFDGVNEQFF.